What follows is one T cell receptor (beta chain) and its context. Its specific antigen is unknown. No base quality values were provided; no much bigger clone lies one nucleotide off. In total, 600 or so healthy bone marrow donors made up the cohort. Cohort members were all nominally healthy when sampled, although unrecorded immune exposures were likely present. The donor tested CMV seronegative and was one of the 352 seronegative cohort members. Each donor provided a peripheral blood sample, and peripheral blood mononuclear cells were used for TCR beta sequencing. Genomic DNA extraction from the blood cell samples was performed with the Qiagen DNeasy Blood Extraction Kit. This sample is drawn from a study of cytomegalovirus exposure and HLA in healthy donors (dated by TCRdb to 2015 to 2018). Regarding the complete study: In an earlier analysis of under 750 of the donors, about 260 Gb of sequence data and 100 million or so unique TCR beta sequences from approximately 180 million T cells were reported. To decide whether each TCR beta V gene segment behaved as functional or pseudogenic, an earlier analysis of 587 of the donors relied on high-throughput TCR beta sequencing. The study combined high-throughput TCR immunosequencing, statistical association of individual TCRs with disease status, and machine learning to predict cytomegalovirus infection status. HLA typing covered class I and class II loci at four-digit resolution. A later analysis re-examined previously published TCR beta repertoires from 500 to 700 donors and added high-resolution HLA genotyping to investigate patterns of TCR occurrence. In a later genetic analysis, genome-wide SNP genotypes for about 55% of the roughly 700 donors were used, and that subset was treated as a discovery cohort. The study aimed to test whether cataloging public T cell receptors could reveal signatures of past pathogen exposure. Because of strong linkage in the cohort, four to six DR-DQ haplotypes were treated as single units for association and clustering. Along with the roughly 700-subject first cohort, a separate validation cohort of approximately 110 different subjects was used. Rather than drawing on any new phenotypic data, the later analysis identified candidate immune exposures from TCR beta sequences and the way those sequences occurred across donors. Of the 398 genotyped donors, about 80% fell in the genetic ancestry cluster associated with self-reported Caucasian donors. Typing coverage differed by locus: A, B, C, DRB1 and DQB1 were typed in roughly 629-630 donors, DQA1 in about 510, DPA1 in some 600, and DPB1 in approximately 450. Donor age, sex, ethnicity and CMV serostatus were collected together with the repertoire data. Every repertoire in the discovery cohort had been generated on one and the same sequencing platform. An early release that covered 640 HLA-typed donors contained approximately 290 gigabases of sequencing data and tens of millions of unique TCR sequences. Among 398 genotyped donors of the cohort, an average of roughly 240,000 unique TCR beta nucleotide sequences were sequenced per donor, roughly 20% of them non-productive. Using immunosequencing, the study profiled T cell repertoires from about 650 subjects and related those repertoires to cytomegalovirus serostatus. Beyond this particular receptor, the publication reports: Presence/absence analyses assumed roughly uniform sequencing depth across donors, an assumption that may not hold. In a later analysis, several top co-occurrence clusters were reported to appear linked to parvovirus B19, influenza, CMV and Epstein-Barr virus. When HLA alleles, especially DR and DQ, strongly co-occurred, TCR associations were difficult to assign to individual alleles. At a false discovery rate of 0.05, a later analysis linked some 17,000 TCR beta sequences to specific HLA alleles. Some IMGT-functional V segments, including TRBV6-2 and TRBV6-3, could not be told apart with the 87-base-pair reads, so those segments were excluded. In a later analysis, the rate of TCR association differed among HLA loci, with DRB1 alleles having the most associated TCRs and HLA-C alleles having the fewest. Because HLA typing was unavailable for some donors at each locus, only the typed subset was used in association tests. The classifier was reported to diagnose cytomegalovirus status with high specificity and sensitivity in both the original cohort and the validation cohort. Most TCR sequences were seen in very few donors, while some public TCRs were found in many individuals. A total of 150 or so TCR beta chains were listed by the study as associated with cytomegalovirus. The cohort was sequenced for TCR beta chains only, and without alpha or paired-chain data the features that could be detected were limited. A group of highly shared sequence variants was considered likely to be a technical artifact of the sequencing pipeline. A further reported finding was that TCR beta sequences accurately predicted the HLA-A and HLA-B alleles for most subjects in the first cohort. The authors suggested that the approach could potentially be generalized to other disease states and immunological phenotypes. A later analysis found that HLA-associated TCR beta chains were more clonally expanded and had lower generation probabilities than equally common non-associated chains. Because counts were too low, under 20 rarely observed V segments, including chromosome 9 orphons, were left out of the earlier analysis of several hundred of the donors. Correlated functional status among segregating V segments might reflect linkage disequilibrium, but an unknown experimental factor could not be ruled out. According to a later genetic analysis, donors in an Asian-associated ancestry cluster had fewer N-insertions in productive TCRs than the approximately 630-donor mean. V-gene and J-gene trimming of TCR beta chains was associated with a missense DCLRE1C variant in a later genetic analysis, and the association was replicated in an independent cohort. In an earlier analysis of approximately 600 of the donors, most TCR beta V segments were observed in productive rearrangements about 90% or about 30% of the time, broadly matching IMGT annotations. The only immune exposure information available for the cohort was CMV serostatus. According to a later analysis, most CMV-associated TCR beta chains appeared to be HLA-restricted, and the HLA associations seemed to be driven largely by CMV exposure. In vitro tests confirmed that three of the cytomegalovirus-associated TCR beta chains recognize cytomegalovirus antigens.

Libraries were prepared through the immunoSEQ multiplex PCR assay. A mixture of 60 forward primers for TCR Vbeta segments and 13 reverse primers for TCR Jbeta segments was used in the multiplex PCR. The CDR3 region of rearranged TCR beta genes was amplified from genomic DNA with a multiplex PCR assay. Amplified TCR beta libraries were sequenced as 87-base-pair reads on the Illumina HiSeq System. The original methods were these. A later analysis tallied approximately 87 million unique TCR beta chains across the 600 to 700 repertoires, and some 12 million of those chains were shared by two or more donors. To remove PCR and sequencing errors, raw reads were error-corrected and collapsed into unique sequences using a nearest-neighbor algorithm that merged closely related sequences. Alignment of CDR3 sequences to IMGT reference sequences was used to assign V, D and J gene segments. For a sequence to be retained, a match of at least six nucleotides was required to both a V gene segment and a J gene segment. A rearrangement counted as productive if the CDR3 had no stop codons and remained in frame with V and J, and every other rearrangement counted as non-productive. CDR3 was defined by IMGT convention, running from the second conserved V-encoded cysteine to the conserved J-encoded phenylalanine. The earlier analysis of more than 450 of the donors excluded sequences that lacked an unambiguous match to a single V gene segment. An earlier analysis of 587 of the donors called V segments functional above 56.7% productive rearrangements and segregating when the between-donor standard deviation exceeded 5%. A statistical classification framework was developed to diagnose cytomegalovirus status using the catalog of TCR beta chain sequences. In a later analysis, V and J genes were assigned by comparing TCR nucleotide sequences against IMGT/GENE-DB human TR gene sequences. In a later analysis, CDR3 sequences and most-parsimonious VDJ recombination scenarios were assigned using the TCRdist pipeline. In a later analysis, every TCR beta chain was defined by the combination of its CDR3 amino acid sequence and its V-gene family, and reads without a unique V-gene family were dropped. A later analysis removed over 500 highly shared, low-generation-probability nucleotide sequences to deal with suspected cross-contamination and a sequencing artifact. A later analysis calculated a clonal expansion index for each public chain from normalized within-repertoire ranks of inferred template counts. Generation probabilities in a later analysis came from a VDJ recombination model fitted to out-of-frame rearrangements, and those results were checked against IGoR. In a later analysis, hypergeometric tests were used to score TCR-TCR, TCR-HLA and TCR-CMV co-occurrence, with a repertoire-size bias correction applied to TCR pairs. In a later analysis, false discovery rates were estimated by permuting HLA or CMV assignments 20 times. A later analysis grouped co-occurring TCRs with DBSCAN, adding TCRdist sequence similarity when clustering within HLA-allele-positive subsets. Co-occurrence clustering excluded repertoires with fewer than 30,000 or more than 120,000 public chains, plus five with anomalous nucleotide sharing. The immuneACCESS repertoire file appears here via TCRdb, limited to in-frame rearrangements. These files lack a portion of the clones; in checked studies, under half of the deficit traces to unresolved V genes, and the cause of the others is not known. D and trimming were read from the DNA, whereas the V and J calls and clone size are those reported in that table. The sample records around 180,000 clones, about four fifths of which are singletons. Approximately 2% of the sample is taken by the ten largest.

V is reduced by 0 bases and J by 12 bases, leaving a spacing of 15 bases between them. CDR1 LGHNA and CDR2 YSLEER were looked up in the germline V gene. The CDR3 contains 14 residues, cysteine and phenylalanine counted. Only the CDR3 part of the read is kept: 42 bases, read in frame from the first base. This receptor chain uses TRBV4-3 and TRBJ2-1; a tentative D match to TRBD2 spans 5 bases. Sequenced sample: PBMCs. This clonotype was obtained from a man between 18 and 29 years old in good health and CMV-seronegative. The nucleotides are TGCGCCAGCAGCCAAGACCCGTCCGGACTCGGGCAGTTCTTC. It codes for CASSQDPSGLGQFF.